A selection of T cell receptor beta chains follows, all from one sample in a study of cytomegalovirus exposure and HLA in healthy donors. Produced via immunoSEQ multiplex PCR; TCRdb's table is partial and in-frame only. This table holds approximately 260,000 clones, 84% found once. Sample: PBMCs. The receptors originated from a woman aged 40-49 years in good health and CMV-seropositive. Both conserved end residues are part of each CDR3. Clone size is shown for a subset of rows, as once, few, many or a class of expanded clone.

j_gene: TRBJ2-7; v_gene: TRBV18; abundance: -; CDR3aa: CASSPRVEQYF
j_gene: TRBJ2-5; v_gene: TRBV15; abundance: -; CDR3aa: CATSREPPGNQETQYF
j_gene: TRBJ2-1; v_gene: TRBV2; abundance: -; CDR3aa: CASSELAGYYNEQFF
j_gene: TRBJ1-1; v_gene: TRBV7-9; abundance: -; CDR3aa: CASSPDVEGSGDTEAFF
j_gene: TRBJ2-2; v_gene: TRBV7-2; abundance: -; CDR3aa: CASSLIRLRDKNTGELFF
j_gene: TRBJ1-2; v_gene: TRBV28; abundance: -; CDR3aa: CASSLHGTGKAGVYGYTF
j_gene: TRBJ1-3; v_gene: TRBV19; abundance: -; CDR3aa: CASTEIRTVLSSGNTIYF
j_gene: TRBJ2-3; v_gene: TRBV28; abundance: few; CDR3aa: CASSFSEKTTSTDTQYF
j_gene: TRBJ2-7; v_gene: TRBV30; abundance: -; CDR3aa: CAWAGTSSYEQYF
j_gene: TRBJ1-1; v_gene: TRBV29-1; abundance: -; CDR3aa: CSVDFRQGARNTEAFF
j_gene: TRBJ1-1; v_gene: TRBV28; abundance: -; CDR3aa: CASLNRGAVTEAFF
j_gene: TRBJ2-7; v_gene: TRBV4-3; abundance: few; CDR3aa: CASSGQVHYEQYF
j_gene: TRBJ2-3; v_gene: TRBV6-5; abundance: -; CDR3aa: CASRPTSTRATQYF
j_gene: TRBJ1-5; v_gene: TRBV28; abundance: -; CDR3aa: CASSPDGEGMNQPQHF
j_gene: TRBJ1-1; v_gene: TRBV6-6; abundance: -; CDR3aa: CASSYSGALGTEAFF
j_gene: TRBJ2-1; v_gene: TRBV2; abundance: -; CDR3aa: CASTLLGLAVNEQFF
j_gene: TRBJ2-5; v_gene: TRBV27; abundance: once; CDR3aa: CASSSGAERTQYF
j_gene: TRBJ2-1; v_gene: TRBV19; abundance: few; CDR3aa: CASSIRSPGQGYNEQFF
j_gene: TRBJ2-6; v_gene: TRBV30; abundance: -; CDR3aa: CAWSPGANGLTF
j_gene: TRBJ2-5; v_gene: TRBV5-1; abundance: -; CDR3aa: CASGGLAGETQYF
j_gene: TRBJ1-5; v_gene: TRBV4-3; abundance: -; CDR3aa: CASSDSYSNQPQHF
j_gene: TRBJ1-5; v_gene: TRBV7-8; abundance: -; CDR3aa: CASSLDRGQPQHF
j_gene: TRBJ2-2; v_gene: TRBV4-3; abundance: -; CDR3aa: CASSQVLARGTGELFF
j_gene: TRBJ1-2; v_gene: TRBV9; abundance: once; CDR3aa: CASSQGDENGYTF
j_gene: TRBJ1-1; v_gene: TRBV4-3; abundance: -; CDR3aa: CASSQGRTEAFF
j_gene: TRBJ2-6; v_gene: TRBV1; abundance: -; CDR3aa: CTSSQGHPRSSGANVLTF
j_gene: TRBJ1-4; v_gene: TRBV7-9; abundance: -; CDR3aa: CASSPPGENEKLFF
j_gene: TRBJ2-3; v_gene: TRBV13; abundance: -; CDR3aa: CASSLNRGDTDTQYF
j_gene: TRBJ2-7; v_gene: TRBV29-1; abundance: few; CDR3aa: CSVSGTGAYEQYF
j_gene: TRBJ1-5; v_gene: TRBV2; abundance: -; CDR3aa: CANPTGNQPQHF
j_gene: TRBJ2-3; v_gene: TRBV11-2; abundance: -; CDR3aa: CATTPQGPTDTQYF
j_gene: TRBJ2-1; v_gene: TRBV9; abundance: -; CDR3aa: CASSVDGTSGRYEQFF
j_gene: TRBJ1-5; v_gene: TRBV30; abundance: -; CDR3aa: CAWSAMSGNQPQHF
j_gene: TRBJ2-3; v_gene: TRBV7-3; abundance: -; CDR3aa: CASSPSGPTDTQYF
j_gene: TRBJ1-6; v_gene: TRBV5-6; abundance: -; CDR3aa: CASSFRTGMDNSPLHF
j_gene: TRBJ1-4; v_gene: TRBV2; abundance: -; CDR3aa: CASKKAATNEKLFF
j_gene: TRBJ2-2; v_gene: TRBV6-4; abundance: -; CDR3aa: CASKPGQAAGELFF
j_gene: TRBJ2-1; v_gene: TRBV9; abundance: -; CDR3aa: CASSVDIAGANEQFF
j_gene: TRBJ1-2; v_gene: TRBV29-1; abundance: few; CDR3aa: CSVSSNLYGYTF
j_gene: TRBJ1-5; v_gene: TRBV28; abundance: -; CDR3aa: CASAQPLGQLDSNQPQHF
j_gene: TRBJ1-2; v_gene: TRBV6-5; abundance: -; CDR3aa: CASSRGGWYGYTF
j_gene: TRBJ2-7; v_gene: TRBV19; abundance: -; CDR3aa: CASSGLAGSYEQYF